Each of the 5 T cell receptor beta chains below was sequenced from the same sample in a study of cytomegalovirus exposure and HLA in healthy donors. Vbeta (60) and Jbeta (13) primers were used in the PCR. Profiling relied on immunoSEQ multiplex PCR, and the TCRdb table lists in-frame clones only, not all of them. The table includes approximately 92,000 clones, approximately 70% detected once. The sample was PBMCs. The receptors shown here come from a man in his fifties in good health and CMV-seronegative.

As to this clone: A read error may produce the germline difference seen at one junction end. The chain is built from TRBV30 and TRBJ1-5; no clear D. CDR3 length: 13 residues. The germline V gene has CDR1 GTSNPN and CDR2 SVGIG (reference sequence). Written as DNA, the CDR3 is TGTGCCTGGAGTGTGGGGAGTCACCAGCACCAGCATTTT. It translates to CAWSVGSHQHQHF.

The chain is built from TRBV4-3 and TRBJ1-6, with 9 bases that match TRBD1. CDR1 is LGHNA and CDR2 is YSLEER in the germline V gene. The CDR3 is 17 residues long. V shed 0 bases and J 9 bases; nucleotides not matched to a gene: 9. CDR3 nucleotide sequence: TGCGCCAGCAGCCAAGATTGGGTTCGACAGGGGGGTTCACCCCTCCACTTT. Translation gives CASSQDWVRQGGSPLHF.

This clone has a single count. The V call is TRBV7-3, the J call TRBJ2-5; a possible D gene is TRBD2 (5 bases). This CDR3 contains 13 residues. CDR1 SGHTA and CDR2 FQGTGA come from the germline V gene. V lost 5 bases and J lost 2, with 9 bases in between. In DNA form, the CDR3 reads TGTGCCAGCAGCCCGACGGGACAAGAGACCCAGTACTTC. Translating gives CASSPTGQETQYF.

The chain is built from TRBV10-3 and TRBJ2-5; 9 positions agree with TRBD1. The CDR3 contains 15 residues. Germline V CDR1 and CDR2: ENHRY, SYGVKD. J was trimmed by 4 bases and V by 3 bases; bases with no gene match: 6. CDR3 region: CAISDPQGAGETQYF. For the CDR3, the DNA is TGTGCCATCAGTGATCCACAGGGGGCAGGAGAGACCCAGTACTTC.

This clone was seen only a few times. The chain links TRBV5-1 to TRBJ1-4; 7 positions agree with TRBD1. Germline-derived CDR1 and CDR2 are SGHRS and YFSETQ. The CDR3 consists of 17 residues. V was pared by 4 bases and J by 7 bases, with 16 bases of the junction left unmatched. CDR3 in amino acids: CASSPQDPGTAGEKLFF. CDR3 DNA: TGCGCCAGCAGCCCCCAAGACCCGGGGACAGCTGGTGAAAAACTGTTTTTT.